Each of the 2 T cell receptor beta chains below was sequenced from the same sample in a study of CD8 T cells in ankylosing spondylitis. Each CDR3 protein is one row after TCRdb ran MiXCR on the 5' RACE reads. Of under 300,000 distinct CDR3 sequences listed, about 11% are singletons. The specimen was blood, either unsorted or a sorted T cell fraction (not recorded which). The receptors were sampled from a male donor with ankylosing spondylitis or in good health (not recorded which).

This clonotype was picked up many times. This rearrangement joins TRBV12-3 or TRBV12-4 to TRBJ2-1; TRBD1 or TRBD2 may be the D gene (6 bases each). Trimming stripped 1 base from V and 15 bases from J, with 22 bases between. This CDR3 is built from 15 residues. The CDR3 region is CASSLEGTQTGVRFF. The CDR3 nucleotides are TGTGCCAGCAGTTTAGAAGGGACACAGACGGGAGTACGGTTCTTC.

This clonotype has a count of ten or more. The chain uses TRBV29-1 and TRBJ1-1; no definite D call. The CDR3 totals 12 residues. CDR1 and CDR2 (germline): SQVTM, ANQGSEA. Trimming took off 6 bases at V and 2 bases at J, with 10 bases between the two ends. In nucleotides, the CDR3 is TGCAGCGTCTTGCCTCTAAACACTGAAGCTTTCTTT. Its protein product is CSVLPLNTEAFF. The full variable domain, rest sourced from reference TRBV29-1 and TRBJ1-1, is SAVISQKPSRDICQRGTSLTIQCQVDSQVTMMFWYRQQPGQSLTLIATANQGSEATYESGFVIDKFPISRPNLTFSTLTVSNMSPEDSSIYLCSVLPLNTEAFFGQGTRLTVV.